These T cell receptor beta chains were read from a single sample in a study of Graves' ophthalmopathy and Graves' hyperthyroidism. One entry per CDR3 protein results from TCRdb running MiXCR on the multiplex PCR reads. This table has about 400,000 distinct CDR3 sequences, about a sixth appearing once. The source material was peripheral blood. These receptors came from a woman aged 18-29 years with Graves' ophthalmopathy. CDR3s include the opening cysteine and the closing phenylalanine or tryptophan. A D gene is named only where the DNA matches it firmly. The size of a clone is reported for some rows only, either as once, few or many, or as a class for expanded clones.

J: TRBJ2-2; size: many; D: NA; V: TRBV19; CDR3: CATRIWAAGTNTGELFF; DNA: TGTGCCACCAGGATATGGGCAGCAGGGACGAACACCGGGGAGCTGTTTTTT
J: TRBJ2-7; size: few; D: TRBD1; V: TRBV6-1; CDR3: CASKGATPGEQYF; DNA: TGTGCCAGCAAGGGGGCCACGCCCGGCGAGCAGTACTTC
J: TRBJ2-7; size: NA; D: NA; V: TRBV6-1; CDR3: CASRTGQTTGEQYF; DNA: TGTGCCAGCAGGACAGGACAGACAACGGGGGAGCAGTACTTC
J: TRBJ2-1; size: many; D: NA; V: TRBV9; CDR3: CASSGNENEQFF; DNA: TGTGCCAGCAGCGGTAATGAGAACGAGCAGTTCTTC
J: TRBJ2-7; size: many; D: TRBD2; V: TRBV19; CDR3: CASSPGTSPLYEQYF; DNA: TGTGCCAGTAGCCCTGGGACTAGCCCCCTTTACGAGCAGTACTTC
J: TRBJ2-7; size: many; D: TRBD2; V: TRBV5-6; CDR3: CASSLAAGGAYEQYF; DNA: TGTGCCAGCAGCTTGGCCGCGGGGGGCGCCTACGAGCAGTACTTC
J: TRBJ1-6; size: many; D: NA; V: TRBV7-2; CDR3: CASSLYRSSYNSPLHF; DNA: TGTGCCAGCAGCTTATACCGAAGCTCCTATAATTCACCCCTCCACTTT
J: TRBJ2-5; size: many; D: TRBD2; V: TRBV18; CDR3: CASSPREGGETQYF; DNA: TGTGCCAGCTCACCACGGGAGGGTGGAGAGACCCAGTACTTC
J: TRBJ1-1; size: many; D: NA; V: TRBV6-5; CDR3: CASGLFNTEAFF; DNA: TGTGCCAGCGGACTCTTCAACACTGAAGCTTTCTTT
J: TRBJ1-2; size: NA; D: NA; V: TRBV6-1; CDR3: CASLPGGLYGYTF; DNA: TGTGCCAGCTTGCCGGGGGGTCTCTATGGCTACACCTTC
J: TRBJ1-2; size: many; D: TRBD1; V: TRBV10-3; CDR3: CAISLQGSGYTF; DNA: TGTGCCATCAGCCTACAGGGGTCTGGCTACACCTTC
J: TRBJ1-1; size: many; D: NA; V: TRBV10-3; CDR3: CAISSGGSEAFF; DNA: TGTGCCATCAGTTCGGGGGGATCTGAAGCTTTCTTT
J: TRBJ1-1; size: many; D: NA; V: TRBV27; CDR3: CASRSQGEYTEAFF; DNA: TGTGCCAGCAGGAGTCAAGGGGAATACACTGAAGCTTTCTTT
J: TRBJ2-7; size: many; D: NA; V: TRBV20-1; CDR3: CSARDYQDIEQYF; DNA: TGCAGTGCTAGAGATTATCAGGACATCGAGCAGTACTTC
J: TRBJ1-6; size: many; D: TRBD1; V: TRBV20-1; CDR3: CSAWGQPPLNSPLHF; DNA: TGCAGTGCATGGGGACAGCCCCCATTGAATTCACCCCTCCACTTT
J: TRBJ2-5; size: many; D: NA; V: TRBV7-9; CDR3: CASSLVNGGQETQYF; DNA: TGTGCCAGCAGCTTAGTTAATGGAGGGCAAGAGACCCAGTACTTC
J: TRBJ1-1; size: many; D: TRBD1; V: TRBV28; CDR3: CASSPNRGVDTEAFF; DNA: TGTGCCAGCAGTCCTAACAGGGGAGTGGACACTGAAGCTTTCTTT
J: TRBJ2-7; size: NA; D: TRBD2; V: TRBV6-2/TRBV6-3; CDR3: CASSYSIAGSSYEQYF; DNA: TGTGCCAGCAGTTACTCAATAGCGGGGAGCTCCTACGAGCAGTACTTC
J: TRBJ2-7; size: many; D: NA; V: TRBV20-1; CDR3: CSARLQGLEEQYF; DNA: TGCAGTGCTAGGTTACAGGGTCTAGAGGAGCAGTACTTC
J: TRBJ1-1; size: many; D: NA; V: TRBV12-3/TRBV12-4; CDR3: CASSLRTGPQGTEAFF; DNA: TGTGCCAGCAGTTTGCGAACAGGCCCCCAAGGGACTGAAGCTTTCTTT
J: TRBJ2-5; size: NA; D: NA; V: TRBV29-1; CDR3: CSVRAGGTQYF; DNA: TGCAGCGTCCGGGCGGGCGGGACCCAGTACTTC
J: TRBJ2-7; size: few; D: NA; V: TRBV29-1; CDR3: CSVKEGVGGYEQYF; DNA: TGTAGCGTCAAAGAAGGGGTAGGAGGGTACGAGCAGTACTTC
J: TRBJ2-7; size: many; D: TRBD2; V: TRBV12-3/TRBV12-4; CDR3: CASSRLAGHRPNSYEQYF; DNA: TGTGCCAGCAGCCGACTAGCGGGACATAGACCAAACTCCTACGAGCAGTACTTC
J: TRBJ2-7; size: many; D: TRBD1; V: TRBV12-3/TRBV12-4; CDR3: CASSSRGQGTEQYF; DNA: TGTGCCAGCAGCTCTAGGGGACAGGGGACCGAGCAGTACTTC
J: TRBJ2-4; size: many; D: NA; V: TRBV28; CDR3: CATRGVLAKNIQYF; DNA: TGTGCCACCAGGGGGGTTCTAGCCAAAAACATTCAGTACTTC
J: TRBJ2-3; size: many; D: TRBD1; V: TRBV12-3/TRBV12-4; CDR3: CASRLQGADTQYF; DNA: TGTGCCAGCAGATTACAGGGGGCAGATACGCAGTATTTT
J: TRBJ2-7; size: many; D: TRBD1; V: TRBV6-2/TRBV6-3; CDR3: CASSYSKGRRDRGPEQYF; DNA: TGTGCCAGCAGTTACTCGAAGGGACGCCGGGACAGGGGGCCAGAGCAGTACTTC
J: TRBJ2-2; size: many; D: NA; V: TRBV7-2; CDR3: CASSQGLGELFF; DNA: TGTGCCAGCAGCCAGGGACTTGGGGAGCTGTTTTTT
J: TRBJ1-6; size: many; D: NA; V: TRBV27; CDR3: CASSIRQEVSYNSPLHF; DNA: TGTGCCAGCAGTATTCGACAAGAAGTTTCCTATAATTCACCCCTCCACTTT